Shown below are 12 T cell receptor beta chains from a single sample sequenced in a study of neurological immune-mediated disorders. TCRdb re-analysed the 5' RACE reads in MiXCR, keeping a single row per CDR3 protein. Among about 25,000 distinct CDR3 sequences listed, approximately 3.2% were seen once. The source material was PBMCs. The origin of the receptors is a woman younger than 45 with multiple sclerosis.

This clonotype was found many times. This sequence joins TRBV6-6 and TRBJ1-6; 12 nucleotides align to TRBD1. Germline V CDR1 and CDR2: MNHNY, SVGAGI (reference sequence). J lost 9 bases, V lost 5 bases, and 2 bases had no gene match. CDR3 length equals 14 residues. CDR3 sequence (DNA): TGTGCCAGCAGTGGGACAGGGGGCCGTTCACCCCTCCACTTT. Its translation: CASSGTGGRSPLHF.

This clonotype has at least ten counts. At one boundary the junction diverges from the germline segment, which might be a read error. DNA for the CDR3: TGTGCCAGCAGTAGACAGGGGACCTATTCACCCCTCAACTTT. Translated, it gives CASSRQGTYSPLNF. The V gene is TRBV6-5, the J gene TRBJ1-6, with 8 bases matching TRBD1. CDR1 and CDR2 (germline): MNHEY, SVGAGI. This CDR3 has 14 residues.

This clonotype showed up many times. The gene calls are TRBV12-3 or TRBV12-4 and TRBJ2-7; D remains ambiguous. Trimming stripped 2 bases from V and 3 bases from J, with 5 bases between. The CDR3 contains 12 residues. CDR3 region: CASSLLGYEQYF. Here the CDR3 DNA reads TGTGCCAGCAGTTTACTAGGCTACGAGCAGTACTTC.

Concerning this clonotype: The conserved final phenylalanine or tryptophan is absent from the CDR3, which likely points to a read error. J is TRBJ2-7 and V is TRBV5-1, with D possibly being TRBD2 (5 bases). The V end lost 1 base, the J end lost 0 bases, and 8 bases lay between the germline ends. The CDR3 consists of 14 residues. Germline V gene sequence: CDR1 SGHRS, CDR2 YFSETQ. DNA of the CDR3: TGCGCCAGCAGCTTGCCTAGCAGCTCCTACGAGCAGTACAAC. It translates to CASSLPSSSYEQYN.

This clonotype was recorded at least ten times. This could be a read error, since a much larger clone is one nucleotide away. The chain links TRBV20-1 to TRBJ2-4, with D perhaps TRBD1 or TRBD2 (5 bases each). Germline V lookup: CDR1 DFQATT, CDR2 SNEGSKA (reference sequence). With 6 bases removed from V and 10 bases from J, the gap between germline ends came to 34 bases. The CDR3 runs 18 residues. In DNA, the CDR3 is TGCAGTGCCAAGACGGACTTGGGGCCCTGGGGTCTTAGAAAAATTCAGTACTTC. Its translation is CSAKTDLGPWGLRKIQYF.

This clonotype came up many times. The chain has TRBV29-1 and TRBJ2-1, with 7 bases matching TRBD1. V dropped 7 bases and J dropped 9; count of bases not matched to a gene: 3. From germline, CDR1 is SQVTM and CDR2 ANQGSEA. The CDR3 length is 10 residues. CDR3 residues: CSGGQVEQFF. Here the CDR3 DNA reads TGCAGCGGAGGACAGGTTGAGCAGTTCTTC.

This clonotype was picked up many times. The rearrangement joins TRBV7-2 to TRBJ2-7; maybe TRBD2 (6 bases). There are 13 residues in the CDR3. The V and J ends lost 7 bases and 0 bases respectively, with 10 bases between them. Germline V gene lookup returns CDR1 SGHTA and CDR2 FQGNSA. Here the CDR3 DNA reads TGTGCCAGCATGGGAGGAAGCTCCTACGAGCAGTACTTC. Its protein product is CASMGGSSYEQYF. Filled out from reference TRBV7-2 and TRBJ2-7, the complete variable domain reads GAGVSQSPSNKVTEKGKDVELRCDPISGHTALYWYRQSLGQGLEFLIYFQGNSAPDKSGLPSDRFSAERTGGSVSTLTIQRTQQEDSAVYLCASMGGSSYEQYFGPGTRLTVT.

This clonotype was detected many times. V gene TRBV7-2 combines with J gene TRBJ1-2; TRBD1 is a possible D gene (5 bases). This CDR3 has 13 residues. Germline CDR1 reads SGHTA; CDR2 reads FQGNSA. The V and J ends lost 5 bases and 8 bases respectively, with 15 bases between them. CDR3 in DNA: TGTGCCAGCAGCCCGTCTTGGGGGGACGGCTACACCTTC. Translation: CASSPSWGDGYTF.

This clonotype was recorded many times. This sequence joins TRBV20-1 and TRBJ2-3; 8 bases agree with TRBD2. The germline CDR1 and CDR2 sequences are DFQATT and SNEGSKA (reference sequence). CDR3 size: 15 residues. V lost 2 bases and J lost 0; bases outside the gene matches: 4. The CDR3 DNA sequence: TGCAGTGCTAGATCCTCTAGCGGGAGCACAGATACGCAGTATTTT. Encoded protein: CSARSSSGSTDTQYF.

This clonotype appeared many times. The chain has TRBV5-1 and TRBJ2-1, with TRBD2 matching over 14 bases. After removal of 4 bases from V and 0 bases from J, the junction contained 3 bases not matched to a gene. The CDR3 extends over 17 amino acids. Germline V gives CDR1 SGHRS, CDR2 YFSETQ. The CDR3: CASSPGTSGSSYNEQFF. The CDR3 DNA follows: TGCGCCAGCAGCCCCGGGACTAGCGGGAGCTCCTACAATGAGCAGTTCTTC.

This clonotype was seen at least ten times. The DNA for the CDR3 is TGTGCCACCAGAAGGGCGGGGAAAGAGACCCAGTACTTC. Encoded protein: CATRRAGKETQYF. The rearrangement links TRBV15 to TRBJ2-5, with D maybe TRBD2 (6 bases). Germline CDR1 reads LNHNV; CDR2 reads YYDKDF (reference sequence). Trimming left V 6 bases short and J 3 bases short, with 11 bases between. The length of the CDR3 is 13 residues.

This clonotype has at least ten counts. The junction departs from germline at one end; a sequencing error may be responsible. The V and J genes are TRBV28 and TRBJ1-5; D ambiguous. Germline-derived CDR1 and CDR2 are MDHEN and SYDVKM. The length of the CDR3 is 16 residues. CDR3 amino acids: CASSFYQHSSNQPQNF. CDR3 nucleotide sequence: TGTGCCAGCAGTTTTTACCAACACAGTAGCAATCAGCCCCAGAATTTT.